This T cell receptor beta chain stems from a study of spatial heterogeneity in lung cancer. Study details: Each time, sequencing found more beta-chain sequences than alpha-chain sequences.

The germline V gene has CDR1 SGHRS and CDR2 YFSETQ. CDR3 length equals 15 residues. Losses at the gene ends were 3 bases for V and 9 bases for J; bases not matched to a gene: 9. TCRdb re-derived calls from the 5' RACE reads in MiXCR, one entry per CDR3 protein. The data hold 45,000 to 55,000 distinct CDR3 sequences, with 5.3% observed a single time. The time point: sample taken at primary tumor resection. From tumor, nontumor lung or frozen PBMC, whole RNA was taken unsorted for sequencing. The chain carries TRBV5-1 and TRBJ2-1; 10 bases map to TRBD1. The specimen comprised PBMCs, sampled at surgery. This TCR was recovered from a male donor with early-stage non-small cell lung cancer. Written as DNA, the CDR3 is TGCGCCAGCAGCTCGGACAGGGGGTATGCTAGTGAGCAGTTCTTC. Residues: CASSSDRGYASEQFF.